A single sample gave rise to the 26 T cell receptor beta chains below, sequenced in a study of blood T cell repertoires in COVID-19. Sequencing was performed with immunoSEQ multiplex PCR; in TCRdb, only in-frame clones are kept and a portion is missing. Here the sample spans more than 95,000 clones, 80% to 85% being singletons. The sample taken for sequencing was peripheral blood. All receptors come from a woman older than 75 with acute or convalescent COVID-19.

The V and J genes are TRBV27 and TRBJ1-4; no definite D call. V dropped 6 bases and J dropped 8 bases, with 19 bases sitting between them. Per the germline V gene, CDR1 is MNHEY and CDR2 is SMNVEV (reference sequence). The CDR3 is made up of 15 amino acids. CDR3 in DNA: TGTGCCAGCAGGGAGGCGGCAGTAGAGGGAGAAAAACTGTTTTTT. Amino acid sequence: CASREAAVEGEKLFF.

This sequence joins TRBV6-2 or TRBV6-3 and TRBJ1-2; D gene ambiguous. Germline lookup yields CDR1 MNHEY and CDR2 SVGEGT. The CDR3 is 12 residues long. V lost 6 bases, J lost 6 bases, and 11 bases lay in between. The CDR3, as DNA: TGTGCCAGCAGCCGCCGCGAGGATGGCTACACCTTC. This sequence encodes CASSRREDGYTF.

The chain's CDR3 is CASGLVATGLDIQYF. The DNA for the CDR3 is TGTGCTAGTGGTTTGGTAGCAACAGGGCTGGACATTCAGTACTTC. The V call is TRBV12-5, the J call TRBJ2-4, with a weak D call TRBD1 (6 bases). The CDR3 runs 15 residues. V gave up 0 bases and J gave up 8 bases, with 14 bases separating them. Germline CDR1 reads LGHNT; CDR2 reads FRNRAP.

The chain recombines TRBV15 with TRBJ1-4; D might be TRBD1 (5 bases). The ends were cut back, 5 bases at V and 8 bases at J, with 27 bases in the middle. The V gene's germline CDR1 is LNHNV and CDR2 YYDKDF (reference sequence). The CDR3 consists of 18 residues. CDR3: CATSPPKGTSERSEKLFF. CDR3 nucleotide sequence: TGTGCCACCAGCCCACCGAAAGGGACTTCAGAACGGAGCGAAAAACTGTTTTTT.

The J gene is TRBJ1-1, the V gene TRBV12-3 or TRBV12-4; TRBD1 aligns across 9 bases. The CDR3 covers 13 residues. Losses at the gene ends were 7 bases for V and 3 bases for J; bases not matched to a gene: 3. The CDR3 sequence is CASTWTGDTEAFF. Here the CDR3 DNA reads TGTGCCAGCACCTGGACAGGGGACACTGAAGCTTTCTTT.

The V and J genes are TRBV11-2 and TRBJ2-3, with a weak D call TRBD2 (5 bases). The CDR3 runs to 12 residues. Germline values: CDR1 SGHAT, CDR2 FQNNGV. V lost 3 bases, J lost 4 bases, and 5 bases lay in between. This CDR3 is CASSLRADTQYF. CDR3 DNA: TGTGCCAGCAGCTTGCGGGCAGATACGCAGTATTTT.

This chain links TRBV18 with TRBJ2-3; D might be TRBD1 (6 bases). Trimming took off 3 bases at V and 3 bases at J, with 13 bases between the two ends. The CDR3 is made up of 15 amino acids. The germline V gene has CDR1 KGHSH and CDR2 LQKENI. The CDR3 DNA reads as TGTGCCAGCTCACCGAACATGCAGGGGACAGATACGCAGTATTTT. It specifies CASSPNMQGTDTQYF.

In DNA, the CDR3 is TGCGCCAGCAGCTTGGCGCCAGGGAACCCCTACGAGCAGTACGTC. Its translation: CASSLAPGNPYEQYV. The rearrangement joins TRBV5-1 to TRBJ2-7; possible D gene TRBD1, 5 bases. This CDR3 has 15 amino acids. V was shortened by 0 bases and J by 2 bases, with 12 bases between the two germline ends. CDR1 and CDR2 (germline): SGHRS, YFSETQ.

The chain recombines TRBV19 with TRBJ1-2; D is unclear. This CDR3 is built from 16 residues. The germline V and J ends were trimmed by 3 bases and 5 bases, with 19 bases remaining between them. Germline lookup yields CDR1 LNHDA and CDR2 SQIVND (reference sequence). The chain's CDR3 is CASSIFASPEKYGYTF. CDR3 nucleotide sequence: TGTGCCAGTAGTATTTTCGCGTCACCCGAAAAGTATGGCTACACCTTC. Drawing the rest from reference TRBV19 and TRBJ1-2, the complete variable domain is DGGITQSPKYLFRKEGQNVTLSCEQNLNHDAMYWYRQDPGQGLRLIYYSQIVNDFQKGDIAEGYSVSREKKESFPLTVTSAQKNPTAFYLCASSIFASPEKYGYTFGSGTRLTVV.

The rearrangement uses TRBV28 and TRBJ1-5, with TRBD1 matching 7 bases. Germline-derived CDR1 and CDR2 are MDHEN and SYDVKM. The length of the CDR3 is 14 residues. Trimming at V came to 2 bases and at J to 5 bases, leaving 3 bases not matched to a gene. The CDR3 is CASSLTGEYQPQHF. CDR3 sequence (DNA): TGTGCCAGCAGTTTAACAGGGGAATATCAGCCCCAGCATTTT.

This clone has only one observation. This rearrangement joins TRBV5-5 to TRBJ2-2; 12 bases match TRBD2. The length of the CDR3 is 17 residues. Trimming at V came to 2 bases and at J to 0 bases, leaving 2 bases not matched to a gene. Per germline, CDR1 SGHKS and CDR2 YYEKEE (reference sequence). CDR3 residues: CASSFPSGRANTGELFF. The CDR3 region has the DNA TGTGCCAGCAGCTTCCCTAGCGGGAGGGCGAACACCGGGGAGCTGTTTTTT.

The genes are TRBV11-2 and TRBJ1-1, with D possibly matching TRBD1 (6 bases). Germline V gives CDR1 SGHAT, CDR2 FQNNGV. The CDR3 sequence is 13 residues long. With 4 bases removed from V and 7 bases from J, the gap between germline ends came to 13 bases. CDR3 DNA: TGTGCCAGCAGCTACATCCAGGGGCTTGAAGCTTTCTTT. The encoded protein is CASSYIQGLEAFF. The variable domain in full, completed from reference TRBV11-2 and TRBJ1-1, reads EAGVAQSPRYKIIEKRQSVAFWCNPISGHATLYWYQQILGQGPKLLIQFQNNGVVDDSQLPKDRFSAERLKGVDSTLKIQPAKLEDSAVYLCASSYIQGLEAFFGQGTRLTVV.

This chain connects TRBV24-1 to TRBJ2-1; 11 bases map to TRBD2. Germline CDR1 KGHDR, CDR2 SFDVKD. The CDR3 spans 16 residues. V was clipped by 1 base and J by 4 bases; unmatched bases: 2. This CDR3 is CATSDFTSGSYNEQFF. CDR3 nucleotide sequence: TGTGCCACCAGTGATTTTACTAGCGGGAGTTACAATGAGCAGTTCTTC.

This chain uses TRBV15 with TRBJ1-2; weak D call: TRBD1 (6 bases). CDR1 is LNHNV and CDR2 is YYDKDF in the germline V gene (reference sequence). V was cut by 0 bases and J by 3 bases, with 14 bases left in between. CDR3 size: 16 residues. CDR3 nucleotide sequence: TGTGCCACCAGCAGAGATTTGTGGGGGCGCGACTATGGCTACACCTTC. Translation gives CATSRDLWGRDYGYTF.

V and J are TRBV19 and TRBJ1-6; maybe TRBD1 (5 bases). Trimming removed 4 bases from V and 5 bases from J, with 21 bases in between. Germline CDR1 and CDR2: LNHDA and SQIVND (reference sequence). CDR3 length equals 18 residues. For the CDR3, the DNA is TGTGCCAGTAGTACTCCCTACTCGGGCCTGGGGCATAATTCACCCCTCCACTTT. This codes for CASSTPYSGLGHNSPLHF.

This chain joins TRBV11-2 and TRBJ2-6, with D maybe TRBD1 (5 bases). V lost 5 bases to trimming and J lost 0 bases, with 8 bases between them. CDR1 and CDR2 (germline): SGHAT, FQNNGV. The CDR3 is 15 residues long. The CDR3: CASSPQVSGANVLTF. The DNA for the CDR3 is TGTGCCAGCAGCCCACAGGTCTCTGGGGCCAACGTCCTGACTTTC.

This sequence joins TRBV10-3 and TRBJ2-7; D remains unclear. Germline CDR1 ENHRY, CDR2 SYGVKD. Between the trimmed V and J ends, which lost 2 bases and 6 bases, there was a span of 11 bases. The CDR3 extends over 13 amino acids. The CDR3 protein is CAISERSGSEQYV. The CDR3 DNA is TGTGCCATCAGTGAGAGAAGTGGCTCCGAGCAGTACGTC.

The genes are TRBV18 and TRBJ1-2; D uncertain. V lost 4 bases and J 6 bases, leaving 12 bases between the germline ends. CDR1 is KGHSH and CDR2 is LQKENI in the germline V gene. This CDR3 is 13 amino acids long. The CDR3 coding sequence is TGTGCCAGCTCACGCGAAGTTTTAAATGGCTACACCTTC. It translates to CASSREVLNGYTF.

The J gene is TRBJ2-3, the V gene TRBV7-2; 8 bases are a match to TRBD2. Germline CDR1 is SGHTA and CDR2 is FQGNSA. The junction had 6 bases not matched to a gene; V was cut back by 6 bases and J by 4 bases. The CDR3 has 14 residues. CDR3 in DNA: TGTGCCAGCAGAGATAGCGGGGCGCCAGATACGCAGTATTTT. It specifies CASRDSGAPDTQYF.

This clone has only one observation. The DNA for the CDR3 is TGTGCCAGCAGTTTCAGGTTAAATTCACCCCTCCACTTT. This encodes CASSFRLNSPLHF. This chain links TRBV6-5 with TRBJ1-6, with D unclear. CDR1 and CDR2 from the germline V gene are MNHEY and SVGAGI. V gave up 4 bases and J gave up 7 bases, with 8 bases separating them. This CDR3 has 13 amino acids.

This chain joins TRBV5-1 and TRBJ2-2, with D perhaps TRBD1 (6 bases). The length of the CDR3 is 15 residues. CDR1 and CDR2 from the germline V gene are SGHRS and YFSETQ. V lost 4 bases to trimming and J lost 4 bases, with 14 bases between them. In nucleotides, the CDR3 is TGCGCCAGCAGCGGATTCGGACAGATCACCGGGGAGCTGTTTTTT. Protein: CASSGFGQITGELFF.

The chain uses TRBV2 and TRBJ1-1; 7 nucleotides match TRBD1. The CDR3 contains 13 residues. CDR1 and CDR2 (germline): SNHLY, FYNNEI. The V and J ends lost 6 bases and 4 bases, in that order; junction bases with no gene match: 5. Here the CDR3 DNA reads TGTGCCAGCAGCCTATCAGGGGGCACTGAAGCTTTCTTT. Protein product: CASSLSGGTEAFF.

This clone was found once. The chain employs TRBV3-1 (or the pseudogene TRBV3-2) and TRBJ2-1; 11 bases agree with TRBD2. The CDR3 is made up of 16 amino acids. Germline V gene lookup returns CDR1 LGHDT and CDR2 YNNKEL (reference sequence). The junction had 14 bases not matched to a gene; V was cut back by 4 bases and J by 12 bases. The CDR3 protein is CASSPSGGSGRVGQFF. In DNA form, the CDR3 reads TGTGCCAGCAGCCCCAGCGGCGGTAGCGGGAGGGTCGGGCAGTTCTTC.

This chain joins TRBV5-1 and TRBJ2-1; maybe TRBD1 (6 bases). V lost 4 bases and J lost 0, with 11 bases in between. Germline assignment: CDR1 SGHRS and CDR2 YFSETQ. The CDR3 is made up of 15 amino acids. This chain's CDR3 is CASSVDSISYNEQFF. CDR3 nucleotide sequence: TGCGCCAGCAGCGTGGACAGTATCTCCTACAATGAGCAGTTCTTC.

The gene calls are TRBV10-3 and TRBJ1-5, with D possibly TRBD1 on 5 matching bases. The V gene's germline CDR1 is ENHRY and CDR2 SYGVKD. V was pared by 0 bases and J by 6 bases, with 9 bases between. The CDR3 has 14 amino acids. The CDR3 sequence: CAISESTVGQPQHF. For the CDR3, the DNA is TGTGCCATCAGTGAGTCGACAGTGGGTCAGCCCCAGCATTTT.

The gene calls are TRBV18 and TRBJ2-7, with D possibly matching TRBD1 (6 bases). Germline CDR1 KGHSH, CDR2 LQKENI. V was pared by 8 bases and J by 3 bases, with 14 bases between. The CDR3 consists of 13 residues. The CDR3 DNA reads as TGTGCCAGCCAAGCAGGGGATAACTACGAGCAGTACTTC. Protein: CASQAGDNYEQYF.